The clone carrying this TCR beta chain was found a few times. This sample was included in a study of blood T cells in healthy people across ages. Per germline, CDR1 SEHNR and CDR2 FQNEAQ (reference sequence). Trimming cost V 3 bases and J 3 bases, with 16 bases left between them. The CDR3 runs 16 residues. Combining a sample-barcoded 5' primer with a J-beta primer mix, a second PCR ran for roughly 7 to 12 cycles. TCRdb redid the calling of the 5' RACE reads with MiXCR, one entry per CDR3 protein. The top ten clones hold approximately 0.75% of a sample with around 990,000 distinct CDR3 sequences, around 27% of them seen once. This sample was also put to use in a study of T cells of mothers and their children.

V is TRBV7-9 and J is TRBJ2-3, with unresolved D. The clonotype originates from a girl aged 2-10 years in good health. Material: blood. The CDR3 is CASSFRTAFTTDTQYF. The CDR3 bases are TGTGCCAGCAGCTTTCGGACGGCGTTTACGACAGATACGCAGTATTTT.